What follows are 3 T cell receptor beta chains derived from one specimen sequenced in a study of blood T cell repertoires in COVID-19. Profiled with immunoSEQ multiplex PCR; TCRdb holds only in-frame clones, not every one. The sample holds about 170,000 clones, around four fifths seen once. Source material: PBMCs or T cells enriched from blood (not recorded which). These TCRs come from a woman between 45 and 65 years old in a cohort exposed to, infected with or recovered from COVID-19 (not recorded which).

This clone was seen a few times. The genes are TRBV4-3 and TRBJ1-2, with D tentatively TRBD1 (5 bases). The V and J ends lost 0 bases and 2 bases respectively, with 10 bases between them. From germline, CDR1 is LGHNA and CDR2 YSLEER. The CDR3 length is 15 residues. For the CDR3, the DNA is TGCGCCAGCAGCCAAGATAGAAACAGGAACTATGGCTACACCTTC. This sequence encodes CASSQDRNRNYGYTF.

The chain couples TRBV11-2 to TRBJ2-5; 10 nucleotides agree with TRBD2. This CDR3 comprises 15 residues. Germline values: CDR1 SGHAT, CDR2 FQNNGV. V lost 2 bases, J lost 5 bases, and 5 bases stayed unmatched. CDR3 residues: CASSLTTSGDETQYF. The CDR3 coding sequence is TGTGCCAGCAGCTTAACCACTAGCGGGGATGAGACCCAGTACTTC.

The rearrangement joins TRBV28 to TRBJ1-3; TRBD1 agrees at 10 bases. CDR1 and CDR2 (germline): MDHEN, SYDVKM. The CDR3 spans 15 residues. V shed 6 bases and J 0 bases; nucleotides not matched to a gene: 2. The CDR3 region is CASRRTGGSGNTIYF. The CDR3 DNA reads TGTGCCAGCAGAAGGACAGGGGGCTCTGGAAACACCATATATTTT.